The clone carrying this T cell receptor (beta chain) was detected only a few times. This record belongs to a study of PD-L1 blockade in urothelial cancer. CDR1 and CDR2 from the germline V gene are SGHNT and YENEEA. There are 15 residues in the CDR3. V was trimmed by 5 bases and J by 7 bases, leaving 20 bases between them. Spiked synthetic TCR analogs estimated absolute template abundance per PCR. Assay used: immunoSEQ multiplex PCR; TCRdb lists only in-frame clones, some missing. The sample lists nearly 50,000 clones, roughly 80% seen once, with approximately 10% in the top ten. Time point: peripheral blood 6 weeks after treatment start. All patients carried locally advanced or metastatic urothelial carcinoma.

This receptor was identified in a man aged 70 or older with urothelial cancer. The gene calls are TRBV11-3 and TRBJ2-5; a possible D gene is TRBD2 (6 bases). The source was PBMCs, collected around atezolizumab (anti-PD-L1) treatment. CDR3 loop: CASSPSPSVDATQYF. The CDR3 DNA follows: TGTGCCAGCAGCCCAAGCCCTAGCGTTGACGCGACCCAGTACTTC.